This T cell receptor beta chain originates from a study of blood T cell repertoires in COVID-19. Germline-derived CDR1 and CDR2 are MGHDK and SYGVNS. Trimming cost V 5 bases and J 0 bases; bases outside gene matches: 7. The CDR3 has 16 residues. Authors' processing steps: Reference gene primer amplification gave estimated nucleated cell counts. Clones were read by immunoSEQ multiplex PCR, and TCRdb kept only the in-frame ones, dropping some. D and trimming come from the DNA, and the V and J calls and clone size come from that table. This table holds fewer than 200,000 clones, 88% found once. The sequencing sample was made of peripheral blood. This chain connects TRBV25-1 to TRBJ1-3; 7 positions match TRBD1. This TCR came from a man aged 50 or older who had recovered from COVID-19. In DNA form, the CDR3 reads TGTGCCAGCAGTCAGGGACAGTCAAGCTCTGGAAACACCATATATTTT. Translation gives CASSQGQSSSGNTIYF.